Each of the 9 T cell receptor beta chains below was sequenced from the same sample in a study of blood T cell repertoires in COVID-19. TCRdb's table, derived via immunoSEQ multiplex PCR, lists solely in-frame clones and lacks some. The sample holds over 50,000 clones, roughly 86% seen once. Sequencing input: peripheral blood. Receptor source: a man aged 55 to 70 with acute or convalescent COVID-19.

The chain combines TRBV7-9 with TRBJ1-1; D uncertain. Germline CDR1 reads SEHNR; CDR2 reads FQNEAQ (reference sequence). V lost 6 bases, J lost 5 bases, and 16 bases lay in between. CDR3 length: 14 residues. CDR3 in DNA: TGTGCCAGCAGAACCGTCGCCGACTGGACTGAAGCTTTCTTT. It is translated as CASRTVADWTEAFF.

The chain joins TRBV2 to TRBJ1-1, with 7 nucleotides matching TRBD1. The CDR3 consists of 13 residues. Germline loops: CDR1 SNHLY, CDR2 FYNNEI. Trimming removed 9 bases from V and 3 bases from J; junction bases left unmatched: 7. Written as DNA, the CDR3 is TGTGCCAGTAACCGGGACAGTTACACTGAAGCTTTCTTT. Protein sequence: CASNRDSYTEAFF.

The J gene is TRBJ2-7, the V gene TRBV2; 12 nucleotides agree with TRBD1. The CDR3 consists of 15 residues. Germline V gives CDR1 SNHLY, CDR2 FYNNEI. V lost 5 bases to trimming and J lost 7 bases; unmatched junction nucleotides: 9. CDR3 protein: CASSTRDRGPGEQYF. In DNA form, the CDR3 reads TGTGCCAGCAGTACCAGGGACAGGGGGCCAGGGGAGCAGTACTTC.

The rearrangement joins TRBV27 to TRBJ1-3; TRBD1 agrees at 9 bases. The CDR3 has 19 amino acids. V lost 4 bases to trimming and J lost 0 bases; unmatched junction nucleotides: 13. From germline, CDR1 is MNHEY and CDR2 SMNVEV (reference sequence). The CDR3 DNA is TGTGCCAGCAGTTCACGGACAGGGGCGCTATCGAACTCTGGAAACACCATATATTTT. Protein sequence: CASSSRTGALSNSGNTIYF.

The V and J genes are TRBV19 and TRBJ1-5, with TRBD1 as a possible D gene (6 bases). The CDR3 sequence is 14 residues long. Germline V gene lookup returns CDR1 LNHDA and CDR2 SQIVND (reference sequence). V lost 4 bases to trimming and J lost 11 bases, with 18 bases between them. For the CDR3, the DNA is TGTGCCAGTAGTACCATAGACAGGCCCGTGACCCAGCATTTT. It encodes CASSTIDRPVTQHF.

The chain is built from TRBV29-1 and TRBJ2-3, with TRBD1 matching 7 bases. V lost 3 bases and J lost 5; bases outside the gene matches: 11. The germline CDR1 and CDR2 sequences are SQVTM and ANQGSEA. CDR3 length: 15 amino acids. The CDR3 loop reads CSVDLGQATQDTQYF. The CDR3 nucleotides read TGCAGCGTTGACCTTGGACAGGCGACACAAGATACGCAGTATTTT.

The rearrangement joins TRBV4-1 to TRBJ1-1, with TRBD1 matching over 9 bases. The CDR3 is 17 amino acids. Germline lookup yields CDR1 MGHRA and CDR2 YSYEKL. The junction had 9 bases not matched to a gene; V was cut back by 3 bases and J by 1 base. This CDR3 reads CASSHNRGLLGNTEAFF. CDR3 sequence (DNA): TGCGCCAGCAGCCACAACAGGGGGCTCCTGGGGAACACTGAAGCTTTCTTT.

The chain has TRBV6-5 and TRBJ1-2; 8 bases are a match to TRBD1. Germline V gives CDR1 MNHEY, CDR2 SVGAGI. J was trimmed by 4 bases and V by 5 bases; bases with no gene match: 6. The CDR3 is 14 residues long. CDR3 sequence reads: CASSKDRVGYGYTF. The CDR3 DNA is TGTGCCAGCAGTAAGGACAGGGTTGGCTATGGCTACACCTTC.

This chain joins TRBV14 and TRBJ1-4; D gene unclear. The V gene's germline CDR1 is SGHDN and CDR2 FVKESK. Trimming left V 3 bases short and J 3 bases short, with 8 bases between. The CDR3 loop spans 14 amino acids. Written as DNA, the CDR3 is TGTGCCAGCAGCCACGCACGGTCTAATGAAAAACTGTTTTTT. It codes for CASSHARSNEKLFF. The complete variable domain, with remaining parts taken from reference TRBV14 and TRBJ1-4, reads EAGVTQFPSHSVIEKGQTVTLRCDPISGHDNLYWYRRVMGKEIKFLLHFVKESKQDESGMPNNRFLAERTGGTYSTLKVQPAELEDSGVYFCASSHARSNEKLFFGSGTQLSVL.